This T cell receptor (beta chain) originates from a study of cytomegalovirus exposure and HLA in healthy donors. Findings and limits, study-wide: Later analysis demonstrated an association between a missense DCLRE1C variant and TCR beta V- and J-gene trimming.

Donors likely had unrecorded immune exposures despite being nominally healthy when sampled. With respect to this clone: Antigen specificity is unknown.

It was with 60 Vbeta and 13 Jbeta primers that the PCR ran. Method: immunoSEQ multiplex PCR; TCRdb's copy keeps in-frame clones and lacks some. This table holds under 200,000 clones, approximately 84% found once. The CDR3 extends over 16 amino acids. V was pared by 5 bases and J by 4 bases, with 9 bases of the junction left unmatched. Germline V gene sequence: CDR1 LNHDA, CDR2 SQIVND (reference sequence). This sequence joins TRBV19 and TRBJ2-1; the match to TRBD2 covers 9 bases. The clonotype comes from a woman in her 50s in good health and CMV-seropositive. The sequenced sample consisted of PBMCs. CDR3 in DNA: TGTGCCAGTAGTCCCCGCGGGGGGGCCCTTTACAATGAGCAGTTCTTC. Its protein product is CASSPRGGALYNEQFF.